This T cell receptor (beta chain) was recovered during a study of blood T cell repertoires in COVID-19. Overall study context: Acute-phase and convalescent COVID-19 samples originated in the United States, Italy and Spain. T cells, B-cell-depleted T cells, or PBMCs provided the cDNA or gDNA that served as material.

Germline CDR1 and CDR2: LGHDT and YNNKEL (reference sequence). The CDR3 is 15 residues long. Trimming stripped 4 bases from V and 1 base from J, with 14 bases between. As handled by the study authors: Estimation of nucleated cell counts was performed using reference gene primer amplification. Repertoires were generated with immunoSEQ multiplex PCR, while TCRdb's copy carries only in-frame clones and drops some. For V, J and clone size, that table is used; D and trimming come from the DNA. The sample has about 200,000 clones; roughly 90% are singletons. Seattle patients were enrolled while actively infected and followed longitudinally.

The V gene is TRBV3-1 (or the pseudogene TRBV3-2), the J gene TRBJ2-7, with D perhaps TRBD1 (6 bases). The source of this sequence is a man aged 50 to 60 with COVID-19, enrolled during active disease. Sequencing was carried out using peripheral blood. CDR3 nucleotide sequence: TGTGCCAGCAGCCTCGACGACAGGATTTCCTACGAGCAGTACTTC. Translated, it gives CASSLDDRISYEQYF.